This is a list of T cell receptor beta chains from one sample in a study of T cells after yellow fever vaccination. TCRdb passed the 5' RACE reads through MiXCR, listing each CDR3 protein once. The data contain some 130,000 distinct CDR3 sequences, approximately 6.6% of them singletons. This sample comprised CD4+ T cells sorted from PBMCs, obtained 10 days after the yellow fever booster vaccination. These receptor sequences come from a man aged 30 to 39 who received the YFV17D yellow fever vaccine. CDR3s include the opening cysteine and the closing phenylalanine or tryptophan. D genes are given only for firm matches. Size tells how often a clone was seen (once, few, many) or the class of an expanded clone, and some rows leave it out.

many	TRBV20-1	NA	TRBJ2-5	CSASPEETQYF	TGCAGTGCTAGTCCAGAAGAGACCCAGTACTTC
many	TRBV12-3/TRBV12-4	NA	TRBJ2-1	CASSLGGQGYNEQFF	TGTGCCAGCAGTTTAGGTGGACAAGGGTACAATGAGCAGTTCTTC
NA	TRBV28	TRBD1	TRBJ2-5	CASSDQGQGKETQYF	TGTGCCAGCAGTGACCAGGGACAGGGGAAAGAGACCCAGTACTTC
many	TRBV25-1	TRBD1	TRBJ1-2	CASSNQGARGYTF	TGTGCCAGCAGTAACCAGGGGGCGCGAGGCTACACCTTC
many	TRBV3-1	TRBD2	TRBJ2-5	CASSPGLAAETQYF	TGTGCCAGCAGTCCGGGACTAGCGGCAGAGACCCAGTACTTC
many	TRBV7-8	TRBD2	TRBJ2-3	CASRGGLAGVGPDTQYF	TGTGCCAGCAGGGGGGGACTAGCGGGAGTAGGTCCAGATACGCAGTATTTT
many	TRBV20-1	TRBD1	TRBJ2-7	CSADRGSYEQYF	TGCAGTGCTGACAGGGGCTCCTACGAGCAGTACTTC
few	TRBV29-1	NA	TRBJ2-2	CSAGGPGELFF	TGCAGCGCCGGTGGCCCCGGGGAGCTGTTTTTT
many	TRBV29-1	NA	TRBJ1-1	CSGVLSEAFF	TGCAGTGGGGTCCTTTCTGAAGCTTTCTTT
few	TRBV20-1	NA	TRBJ1-4	CSARDRGSANEKLFF	TGCAGTGCTAGAGATCGGGGGAGCGCTAATGAAAAACTGTTTTTT
many	TRBV9	NA	TRBJ2-5	CASNPGGGETQYF	TGTGCCAGCAACCCAGGGGGAGGAGAGACCCAGTACTTC
many	TRBV20-1	TRBD1	TRBJ2-1	CSAPRDSYNEQFF	TGCAGTGCCCCCCGGGACAGTTACAATGAGCAGTTCTTC
many	TRBV5-1	NA	TRBJ2-7	CASSLEQPSYEQYF	TGCGCCAGCAGCTTGGAACAGCCCTCCTACGAGCAGTACTTC
many	TRBV20-1	NA	TRBJ2-2	CSARAPEVTGELFF	TGCAGTGCTAGAGCTCCTGAGGTCACCGGGGAGCTGTTTTTT
NA	TRBV7-6	TRBD2	TRBJ2-1	CASSLLGGTSGGSSYNEQFF	TGTGCCAGCAGCCTACTGGGGGGGACTAGCGGGGGTAGCTCCTACAATGAGCAGTTCTTC
few	TRBV20-1	NA	TRBJ1-1	CSAPRRDISEAFF	TGCAGTGCTCCGAGACGCGACATCTCTGAAGCTTTCTTT
many	TRBV7-2	NA	TRBJ2-5	CASSLGVGETQYF	TGTGCCAGCTCCCTAGGGGTAGGGGAGACCCAGTACTTC
many	TRBV20-1	NA	TRBJ2-3	CSARSSGLPDTQYF	TGCAGTGCTAGAAGTAGTGGGCTTCCAGATACGCAGTATTTT
many	TRBV7-9	TRBD2	TRBJ2-5	CASSTSGVETQYF	TGTGCCAGCAGCACTAGCGGGGTGGAGACCCAGTACTTC
few	TRBV5-4	TRBD1	TRBJ2-5	CASSLQQGRDETQYF	TGTGCCAGCAGCTTGCAACAGGGGCGCGATGAGACCCAGTACTTC
many	TRBV20-1	TRBD2	TRBJ2-1	CSAISGSRYNEQFF	TGCAGTGCAATTAGCGGGAGTCGCTACAATGAGCAGTTCTTC
many	TRBV27	TRBD1	TRBJ1-4	CARADRGATNEKLFF	TGTGCCAGGGCGGACAGGGGTGCAACTAATGAAAAACTGTTTTTT